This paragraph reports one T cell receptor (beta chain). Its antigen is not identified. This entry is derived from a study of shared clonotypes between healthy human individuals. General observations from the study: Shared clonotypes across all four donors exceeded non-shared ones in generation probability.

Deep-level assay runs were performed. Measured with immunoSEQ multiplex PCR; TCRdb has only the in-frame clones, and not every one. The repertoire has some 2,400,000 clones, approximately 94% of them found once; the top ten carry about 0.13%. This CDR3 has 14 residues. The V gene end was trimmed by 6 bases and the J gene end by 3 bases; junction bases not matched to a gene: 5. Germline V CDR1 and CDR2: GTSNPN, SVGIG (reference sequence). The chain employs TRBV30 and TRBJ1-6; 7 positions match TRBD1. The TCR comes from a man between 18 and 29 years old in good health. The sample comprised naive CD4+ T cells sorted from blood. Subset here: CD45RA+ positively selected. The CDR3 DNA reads TGTGCCTGCGCCGGGACAGACTATAATTCACCCCTCCACTTT. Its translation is CACAGTDYNSPLHF.